This T cell receptor beta chain appears in the sequencing data of a study of T-cell memory formation after mild COVID-19. In this sample, this clonotype turned up a few times. The antigen remains undetermined. TCRdb itself ran the 5' RACE reads through MiXCR, one entry per CDR3 protein. This sample has 270,000 or so distinct CDR3 sequences; 15% to 20% occur once, and the top ten carry approximately 20%. CDR3 length equals 14 residues. In germline, CDR1 is SGHRS, CDR2 YFSETQ. Trimming shortened V by 4 bases and J by 5 bases, and 15 bases separated the two germline ends. Notes on the study in general: While clones contracting from day 15 to 85 were balanced between CD4 and CD8, later expanders leaned CD4+.

The chain has TRBV5-1 and TRBJ1-1; D perhaps matches TRBD1 (6 bases). The sequence was obtained from a man aged 18-30 years who had mild COVID-19 (a few samples of this study predate the infection). Cell type and time point are not known. The specimen sequenced was PBMCs or a T cell subset sorted from them (not recorded which). This CDR3 reads CASSHSQGRTEAFF. In DNA, the CDR3 is TGCGCCAGCAGCCATTCTCAGGGGAGGACTGAAGCTTTCTTT.